This entry is about one TCR beta chain. After removal of 9 bases from V and 2 bases from J, the junction contained 10 bases not matched to a gene. This CDR3 has 14 amino acids. Germline V lookup: CDR1 SGHNT, CDR2 YYREEE (reference sequence). The data stem from a study of shared clonotypes between healthy human individuals. The genomic DNA of each subset was split evenly across several immunoSEQ plates. Data came from immunoSEQ multiplex PCR; TCRdb stores just in-frame clones and leaves some out. The sample records some 1 million clones, under 80% being singletons. The chain couples TRBV5-4 to TRBJ1-1, with 7 bases aligning to TRBD1. The receptor's source is a man younger than 35 in good health. The sample comprised memory CD4+ T cells sorted from blood. Subset described: CD45RA-negative fraction. Here the CDR3 reads CANRDRASNTEAFF. The CDR3 nucleotides are TGTGCCAACAGAGACAGGGCTTCAAACACTGAAGCTTTCTTT. Using reference TRBV5-4 and TRBJ1-1 for the parts outside the CDR3, the full variable domain is ETGVTQSPTHLIKTRGQQVTLRCSSQSGHNTVSWYQQALGQGPQFIFQYYREEENGRGNFPPRFSGLQFPNYSSELNVNALELDDSALYLCANRDRASNTEAFFGQGTRLTVV.